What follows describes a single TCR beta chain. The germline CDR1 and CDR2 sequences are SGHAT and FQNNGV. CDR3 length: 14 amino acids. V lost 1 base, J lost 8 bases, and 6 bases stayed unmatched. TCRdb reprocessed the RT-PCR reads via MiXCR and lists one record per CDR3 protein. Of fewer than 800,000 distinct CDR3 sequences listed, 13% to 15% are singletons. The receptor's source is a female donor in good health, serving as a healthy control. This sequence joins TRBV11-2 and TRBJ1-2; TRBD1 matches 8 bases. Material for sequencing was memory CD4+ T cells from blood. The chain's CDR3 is CASSLGSGGNGYTF. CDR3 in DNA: TGTGCCAGCAGCTTAGGATCAGGGGGCAACGGCTACACCTTC.